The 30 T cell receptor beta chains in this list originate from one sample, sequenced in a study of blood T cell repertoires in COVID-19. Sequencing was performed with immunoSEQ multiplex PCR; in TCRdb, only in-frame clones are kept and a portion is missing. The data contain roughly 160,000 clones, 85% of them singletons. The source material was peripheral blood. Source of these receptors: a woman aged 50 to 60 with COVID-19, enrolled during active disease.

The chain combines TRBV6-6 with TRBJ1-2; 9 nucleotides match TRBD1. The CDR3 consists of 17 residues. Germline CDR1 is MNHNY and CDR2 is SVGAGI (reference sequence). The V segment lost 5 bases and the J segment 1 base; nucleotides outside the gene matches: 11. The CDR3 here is CASSQMKRTGDNYGYTF. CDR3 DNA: TGTGCCAGCAGTCAGATGAAGCGGACAGGGGATAACTATGGCTACACCTTC.

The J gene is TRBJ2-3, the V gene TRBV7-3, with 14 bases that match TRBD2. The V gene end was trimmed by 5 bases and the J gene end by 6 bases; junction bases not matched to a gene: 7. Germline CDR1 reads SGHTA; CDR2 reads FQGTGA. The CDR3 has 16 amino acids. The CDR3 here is CASSPGTSGGWDTQYF. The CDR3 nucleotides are TGTGCCAGCAGCCCCGGGACTAGCGGGGGCTGGGATACGCAGTATTTT.

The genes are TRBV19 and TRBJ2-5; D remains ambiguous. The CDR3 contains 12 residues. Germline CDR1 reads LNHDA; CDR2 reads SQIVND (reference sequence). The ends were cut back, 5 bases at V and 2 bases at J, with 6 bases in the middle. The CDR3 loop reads CASSPPQETQYF. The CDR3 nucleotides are TGTGCCAGTAGTCCTCCTCAAGAGACCCAGTACTTC.

The CDR3 region is CASSPSGGRYEQYF. Here the CDR3 DNA reads TGTGCCAGCAGCCCCTCCGGGGGGCGCTACGAGCAGTACTTC. This chain connects TRBV7-2 to TRBJ2-7; possibly TRBD2 for D (7 bases). CDR3 length: 14 residues. Trimming left V 5 bases short and J 3 bases short, with 14 bases between. Germline CDR1 is SGHTA and CDR2 is FQGNSA.

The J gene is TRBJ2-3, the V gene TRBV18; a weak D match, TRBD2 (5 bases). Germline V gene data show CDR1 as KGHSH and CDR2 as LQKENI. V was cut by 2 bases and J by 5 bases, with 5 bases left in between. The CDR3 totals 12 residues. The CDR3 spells CASSPEGDTQYF. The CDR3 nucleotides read TGTGCCAGCTCACCAGAGGGAGATACGCAGTATTTT.

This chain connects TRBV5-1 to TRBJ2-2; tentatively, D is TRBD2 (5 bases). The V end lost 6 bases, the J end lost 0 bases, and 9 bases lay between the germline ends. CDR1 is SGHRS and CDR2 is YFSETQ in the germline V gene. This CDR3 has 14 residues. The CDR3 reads CASTEGSNTGELFF. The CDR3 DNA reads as TGCGCCAGCACTGAGGGCTCGAACACCGGGGAGCTGTTTTTT.

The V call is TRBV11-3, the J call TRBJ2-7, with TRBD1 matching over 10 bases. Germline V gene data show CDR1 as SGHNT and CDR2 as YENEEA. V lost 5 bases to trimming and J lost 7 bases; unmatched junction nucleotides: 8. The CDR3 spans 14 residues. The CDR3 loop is CASSSRQGAHEQYF. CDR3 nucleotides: TGTGCCAGCAGCAGCAGACAGGGGGCGCATGAGCAGTACTTC.

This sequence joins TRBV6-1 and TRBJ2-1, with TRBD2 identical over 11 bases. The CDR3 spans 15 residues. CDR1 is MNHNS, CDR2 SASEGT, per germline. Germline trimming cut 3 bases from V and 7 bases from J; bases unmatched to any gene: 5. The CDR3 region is CASSDSGGASNEQFF. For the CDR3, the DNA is TGTGCCAGCAGTGATAGCGGGGGGGCGAGTAATGAGCAGTTCTTC.

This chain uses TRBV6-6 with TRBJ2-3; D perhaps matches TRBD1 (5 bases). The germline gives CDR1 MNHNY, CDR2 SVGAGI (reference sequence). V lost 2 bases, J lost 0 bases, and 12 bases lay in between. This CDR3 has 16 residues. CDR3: CASSYPKGSSTDTQYF. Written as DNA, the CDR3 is TGTGCCAGCAGTTACCCAAAGGGGTCTAGCACAGATACGCAGTATTTT.

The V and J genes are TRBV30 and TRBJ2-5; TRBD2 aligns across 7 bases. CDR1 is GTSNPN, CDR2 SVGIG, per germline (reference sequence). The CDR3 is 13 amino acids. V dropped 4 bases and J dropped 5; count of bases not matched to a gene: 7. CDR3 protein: CAWTRLGGETQYF. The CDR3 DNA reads TGTGCCTGGACCAGGTTGGGGGGGGAGACCCAGTACTTC.

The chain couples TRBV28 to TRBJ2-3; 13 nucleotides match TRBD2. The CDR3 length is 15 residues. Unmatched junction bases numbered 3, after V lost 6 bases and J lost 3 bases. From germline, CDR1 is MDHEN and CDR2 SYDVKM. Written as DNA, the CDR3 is TGTGCCAGCAGACTAGCGGGGGGGAGGACAGATACGCAGTATTTT. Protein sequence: CASRLAGGRTDTQYF.

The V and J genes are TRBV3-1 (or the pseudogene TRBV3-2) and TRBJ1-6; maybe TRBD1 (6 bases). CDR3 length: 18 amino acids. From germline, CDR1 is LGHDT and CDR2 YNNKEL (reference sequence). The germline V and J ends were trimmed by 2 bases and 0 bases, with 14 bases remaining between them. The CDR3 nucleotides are TGTGCCAGCAGCCAATTGCTCGGACAGAGCTCCTATAATTCACCCCTCCACTTT. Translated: CASSQLLGQSSYNSPLHF.

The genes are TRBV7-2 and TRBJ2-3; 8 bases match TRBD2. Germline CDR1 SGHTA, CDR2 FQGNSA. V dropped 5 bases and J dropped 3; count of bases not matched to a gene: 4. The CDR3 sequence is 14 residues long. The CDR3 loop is CASSPSGGTDTQYF. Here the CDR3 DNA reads TGTGCCAGCAGCCCCAGCGGGGGAACAGATACGCAGTATTTT.

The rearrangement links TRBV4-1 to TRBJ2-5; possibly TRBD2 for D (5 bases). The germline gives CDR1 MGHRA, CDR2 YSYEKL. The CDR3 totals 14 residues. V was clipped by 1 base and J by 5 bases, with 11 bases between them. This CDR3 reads CASSQVTGGETQYF. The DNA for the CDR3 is TGCGCCAGCAGCCAAGTTACGGGCGGGGAGACCCAGTACTTC.

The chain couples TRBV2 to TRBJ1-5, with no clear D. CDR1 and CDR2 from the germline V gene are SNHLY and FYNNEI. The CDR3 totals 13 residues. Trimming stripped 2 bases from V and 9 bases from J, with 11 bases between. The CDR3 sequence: CASSERSGWPQHF. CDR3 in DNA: TGTGCCAGCAGTGAAAGGAGCGGATGGCCCCAGCATTTT. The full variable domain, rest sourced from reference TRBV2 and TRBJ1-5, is EPEVTQTPSHQVTQMGQEVILRCVPISNHLYFYWYRQILGQKVEFLVSFYNNEISEKSEIFDDQFSVERPDGSNFTLKIRSTKLEDSAMYFCASSERSGWPQHFGDGTRLSIL.

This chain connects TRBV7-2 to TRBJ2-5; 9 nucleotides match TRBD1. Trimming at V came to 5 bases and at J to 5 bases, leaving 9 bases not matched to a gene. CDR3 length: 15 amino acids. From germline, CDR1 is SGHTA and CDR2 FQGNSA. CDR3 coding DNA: TGTGCCAGCAGCGATATACAGGGGGCAGGGGAGACCCAGTACTTC. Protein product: CASSDIQGAGETQYF.

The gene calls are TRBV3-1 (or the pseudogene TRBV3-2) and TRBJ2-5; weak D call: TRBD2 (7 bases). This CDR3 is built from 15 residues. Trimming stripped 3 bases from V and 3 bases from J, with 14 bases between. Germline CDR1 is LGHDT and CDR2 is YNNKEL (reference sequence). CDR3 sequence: CASSQGGRTEETQYF. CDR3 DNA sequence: TGTGCCAGCAGCCAGGGGGGGCGAACTGAAGAGACCCAGTACTTC.

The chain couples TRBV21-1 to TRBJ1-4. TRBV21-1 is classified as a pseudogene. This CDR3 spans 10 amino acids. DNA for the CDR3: TGTGCCATCCTTAATGAAAAACTGTTTTTT. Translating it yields CAILNEKLFF.

Written as DNA, the CDR3 is TGCAGCGTGAGACTAGCGGGGGGTTACGAGCAGTACTTC. Translated, it gives CSVRLAGGYEQYF. The chain joins TRBV29-1 to TRBJ2-7, with 13 bases identical to TRBD2. The V gene end was trimmed by 6 bases and the J gene end by 4 bases; junction bases not matched to a gene: 3. The CDR3 has 13 amino acids. Germline V gene sequence: CDR1 SQVTM, CDR2 ANQGSEA.

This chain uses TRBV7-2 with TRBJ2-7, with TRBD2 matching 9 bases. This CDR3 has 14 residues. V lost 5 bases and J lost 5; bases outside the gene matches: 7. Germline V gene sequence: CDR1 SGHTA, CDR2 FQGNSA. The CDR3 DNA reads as TGTGCCAGCAGCGCCCGACTAGCGGCCCACGAGCAGTACTTC. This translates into CASSARLAAHEQYF. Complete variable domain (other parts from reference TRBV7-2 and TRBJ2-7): GAGVSQSPSNKVTEKGKDVELRCDPISGHTALYWYRQSLGQGLEFLIYFQGNSAPDKSGLPSDRFSAERTGGSVSTLTIQRTQQEDSAVYLCASSARLAAHEQYFGPGTRLTVT.

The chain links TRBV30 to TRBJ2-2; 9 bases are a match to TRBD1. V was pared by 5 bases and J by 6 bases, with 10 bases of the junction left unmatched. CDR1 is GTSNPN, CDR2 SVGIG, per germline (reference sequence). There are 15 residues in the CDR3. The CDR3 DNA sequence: TGTGCCTGGGGGCGGGGACAGGGTACCTCCGGGGAGCTGTTTTTT. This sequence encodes CAWGRGQGTSGELFF.

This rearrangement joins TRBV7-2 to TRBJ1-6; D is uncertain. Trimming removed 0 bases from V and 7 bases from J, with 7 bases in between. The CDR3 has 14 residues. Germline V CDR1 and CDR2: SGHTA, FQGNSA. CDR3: CASSLATENSPLHF. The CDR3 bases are TGTGCCAGCAGCTTAGCTACGGAGAATTCACCCCTCCACTTT.

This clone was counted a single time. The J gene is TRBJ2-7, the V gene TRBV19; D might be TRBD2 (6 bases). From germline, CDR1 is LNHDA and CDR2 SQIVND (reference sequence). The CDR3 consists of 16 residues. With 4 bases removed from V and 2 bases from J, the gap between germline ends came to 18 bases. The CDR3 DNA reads TGTGCCAGTAGTAGGATCCGGGACTCGGATACCTACGAGCAGTACTTC. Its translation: CASSRIRDSDTYEQYF. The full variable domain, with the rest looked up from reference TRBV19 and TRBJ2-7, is DGGITQSPKYLFRKEGQNVTLSCEQNLNHDAMYWYRQDPGQGLRLIYYSQIVNDFQKGDIAEGYSVSREKKESFPLTVTSAQKNPTAFYLCASSRIRDSDTYEQYFGPGTRLTVT.

The CDR3 spells CASSSQQGYEQYF. The CDR3 DNA reads TGTGCCAGCAGCTCGCAACAGGGCTACGAGCAGTACTTC. The chain links TRBV7-3 to TRBJ2-7, with D possibly TRBD1 on 6 matching bases. This CDR3 has 13 amino acids. Per germline, CDR1 SGHTA and CDR2 FQGTGA. Trimming cost V 4 bases and J 3 bases, with 10 bases left between them. The entire variable domain, with the rest obtained from reference TRBV7-3 and TRBJ2-7, is as follows: GAGVSQTPSNKVTEKGKYVELRCDPISGHTALYWYRQSLGQGPEFLIYFQGTGAADDSGLPNDRFFAVRPEGSVSTLKIQRTERGDSAVYLCASSSQQGYEQYFGPGTRLTVT.

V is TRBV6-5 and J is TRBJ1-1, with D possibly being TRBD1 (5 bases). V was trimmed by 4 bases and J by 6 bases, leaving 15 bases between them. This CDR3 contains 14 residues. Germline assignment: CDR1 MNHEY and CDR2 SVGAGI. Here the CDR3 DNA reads TGTGCCAGCAGTTCTCAGGGCGGGGTAGCTGAAGCTTTCTTT. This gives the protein CASSSQGGVAEAFF.

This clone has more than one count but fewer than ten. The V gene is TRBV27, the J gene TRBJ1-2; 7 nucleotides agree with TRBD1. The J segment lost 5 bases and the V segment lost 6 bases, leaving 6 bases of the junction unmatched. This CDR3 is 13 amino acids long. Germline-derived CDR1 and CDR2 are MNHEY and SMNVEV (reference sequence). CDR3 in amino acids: CASSPGQMYGYTF. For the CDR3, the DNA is TGTGCCAGCAGCCCGGGACAGATGTATGGCTACACCTTC.

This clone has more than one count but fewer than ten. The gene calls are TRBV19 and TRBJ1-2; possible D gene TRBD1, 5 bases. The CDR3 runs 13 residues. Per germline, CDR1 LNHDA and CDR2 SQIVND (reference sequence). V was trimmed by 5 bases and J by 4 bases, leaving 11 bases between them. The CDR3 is CASSGRGVYGYTF. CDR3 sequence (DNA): TGTGCCAGTAGTGGCCGGGGGGTCTATGGCTACACCTTC. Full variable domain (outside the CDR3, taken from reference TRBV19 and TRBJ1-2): DGGITQSPKYLFRKEGQNVTLSCEQNLNHDAMYWYRQDPGQGLRLIYYSQIVNDFQKGDIAEGYSVSREKKESFPLTVTSAQKNPTAFYLCASSGRGVYGYTFGSGTRLTVV.

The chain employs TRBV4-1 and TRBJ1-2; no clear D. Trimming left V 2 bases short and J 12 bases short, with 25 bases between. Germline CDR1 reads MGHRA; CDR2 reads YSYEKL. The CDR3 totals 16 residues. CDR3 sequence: CASSQPTLDPGGGNTF. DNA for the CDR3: TGCGCCAGCAGCCAACCTACATTGGACCCGGGCGGAGGGAACACCTTC.

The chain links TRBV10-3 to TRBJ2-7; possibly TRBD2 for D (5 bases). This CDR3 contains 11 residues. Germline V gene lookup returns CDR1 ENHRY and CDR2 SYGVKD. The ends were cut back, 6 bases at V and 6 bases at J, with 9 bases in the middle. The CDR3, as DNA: TGTGCCATCAGCGCCCGGGGCGAGCAGTACTTC. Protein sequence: CAISARGEQYF.

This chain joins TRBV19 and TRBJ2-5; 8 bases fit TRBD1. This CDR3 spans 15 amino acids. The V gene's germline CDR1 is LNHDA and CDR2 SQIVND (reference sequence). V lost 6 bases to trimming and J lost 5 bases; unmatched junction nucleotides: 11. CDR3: CASSNTQGAGETQYF. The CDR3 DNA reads TGTGCCAGTAGCAACACCCAGGGGGCCGGGGAGACCCAGTACTTC.